The 17 T cell receptor beta chains below all came from one sample that was sequenced in a study of B cell selection in AIRE deficiency. The sorted conventional CD4 T cells were gated as CD4+CD127+. Produced via immunoSEQ multiplex PCR; TCRdb's table is partial and in-frame only. Of roughly 25,000 clones in the sample, about 96% were seen once. The sequencing sample was made of conventional CD4+ T cells sorted from PBMCs. The receptors here all came from a human donor with AIRE deficiency.

Concerning this clone itself: The same CDR3 can be traced to other DNA sequences in this sample. The genes are TRBV7-2 and TRBJ2-2; 7 nucleotides align to TRBD1. The CDR3 loop spans 15 amino acids. CDR1 and CDR2 from the germline V gene are SGHTA and FQGNSA. V dropped 3 bases and J dropped 7; count of bases not matched to a gene: 8. The CDR3 sequence: CASSFPGGRVGELFF. In DNA form, the CDR3 reads TGTGCCAGCAGCTTTCCAGGGGGTCGGGTCGGGGAGCTGTTTTTT.

The chain recombines TRBV18 with TRBJ1-1, with a weak D call TRBD1 (5 bases). The V end lost 4 bases, the J end lost 0 bases, and 15 bases lay between the germline ends. CDR3 length equals 16 residues. Germline V gene sequence: CDR1 KGHSH, CDR2 LQKENI. The CDR3 is CASSLKGEGMNTEAFF. CDR3 in DNA: TGTGCCAGCTCACTCAAAGGAGAGGGGATGAACACTGAAGCTTTCTTT. Full variable domain (rest looked up from reference TRBV18 and TRBJ1-1): NAGVMQNPRHLVRRRGQEARLRCSPMKGHSHVYWYRQLPEEGLKFMVYLQKENIIDESGMPKERFSAEFPKEGPSILRIQQVVRGDSAAYFCASSLKGEGMNTEAFFGQGTRLTVV.

The gene calls are TRBV9 and TRBJ2-7; 8 bases line up with TRBD2. Per germline, CDR1 SGDLS and CDR2 YYNGEE. The CDR3 totals 14 residues. The J segment lost 3 bases and the V segment lost 1 base, leaving 3 bases of the junction unmatched. CDR3 nucleotides: TGTGCCAGCAGCGTAAGGACTAGCAGCTACGAGCAGTACTTC. Residues: CASSVRTSSYEQYF.

The rearrangement uses TRBV28 and TRBJ1-6; 7 bases line up with TRBD1. V trimming: 6 bases; J trimming: 14 bases; junction bases outside the gene matches: 10. The CDR3 covers 13 residues. CDR1 and CDR2 (germline): MDHEN, SYDVKM. CDR3 amino acids: CASRGPKGGTLHF. The CDR3 coding sequence is TGTGCCAGCAGGGGACCTAAAGGGGGCACCCTCCACTTT.

The chain combines TRBV10-3 with TRBJ1-6; perhaps TRBD1 as D (5 bases). V was pared by 9 bases and J by 9 bases, with 18 bases between. Germline V gene data show CDR1 as ENHRY and CDR2 as SYGVKD. This CDR3 is built from 14 residues. CDR3 coding DNA: TGTGCCATTCGGGACTCCGCGAGGGGTTCACCCCTCCACTTT. This encodes CAIRDSARGSPLHF.

This rearrangement joins TRBV27 to TRBJ1-2; 10 nucleotides line up with TRBD1. The V segment lost 6 bases and the J segment 4 bases; nucleotides outside the gene matches: 14. Germline CDR1 MNHEY, CDR2 SMNVEV (reference sequence). The CDR3 length is 17 residues. CDR3 nucleotide sequence: TGTGCCAGCAGCCTTGGGGTTGGGGGACAGGGGAGCTATGGCTACACCTTC. Amino acids: CASSLGVGGQGSYGYTF.

This rearrangement joins TRBV5-8 to TRBJ2-1, with 13 bases aligning to TRBD2. V gave up 2 bases and J gave up 3 bases; unmatched junction bases: 8. From germline, CDR1 is SGHTS and CDR2 YDEGEE. The CDR3 has 18 residues. The CDR3 sequence: CASSLTRLAGGIYNEQFF. The DNA for the CDR3 is TGTGCCAGCAGCTTAACCCGACTAGCGGGAGGAATCTACAATGAGCAGTTCTTC.

The chain joins TRBV6-5 to TRBJ1-2; the match to TRBD1 covers 8 bases. Germline V lookup: CDR1 MNHEY, CDR2 SVGAGI. V trimming: 7 bases; J trimming: 8 bases; junction bases outside the gene matches: 15. This CDR3 contains 15 residues. CDR3 DNA sequence: TGTGCCAGCACAAGAACCGGGACAGGAGGGGGCGGCTACACCTTC. This translates into CASTRTGTGGGGYTF.

V is TRBV6-6 and J is TRBJ2-7; 9 bases align to TRBD1. The V gene end was trimmed by 6 bases and the J gene end by 5 bases; junction bases not matched to a gene: 14. CDR1 and CDR2 from the germline V gene are MNHNY and SVGAGI (reference sequence). CDR3 length: 16 residues. CDR3 sequence (DNA): TGTGCCAGCAGAAAGGGTGAAGGGACAGGGAGCCACGAGCAGTACTTC. Its translation: CASRKGEGTGSHEQYF.

The chain carries TRBV7-2 and TRBJ1-5; no reliable D call. CDR3 length: 15 amino acids. V lost 1 base, J lost 5 bases, and 12 bases lay in between. The V gene's germline CDR1 is SGHTA and CDR2 FQGNSA. CDR3 region: CASSLGSAPDQPQHF. In DNA, the CDR3 is TGTGCCAGCAGCTTAGGATCAGCTCCGGATCAGCCCCAGCATTTT.

The rearrangement joins TRBV5-6 to TRBJ2-1; TRBD2 might be the D (6 bases). CDR1 is SGHDT and CDR2 is YYEEEE in the germline V gene. The CDR3 runs to 15 residues. Trimming left V 0 bases short and J 8 bases short, with 15 bases between. The DNA of the CDR3 is TGTGCCAGCAGCTTGGCCGGGGAGGTTAGGGATGAGCAGTTCTTC. Amino acids: CASSLAGEVRDEQFF.

This chain uses TRBV7-2 with TRBJ2-7, with TRBD2 matching 7 bases. The trim removed 7 bases at V and 5 bases at J, leaving 8 bases unmatched. CDR1 is SGHTA, CDR2 FQGNSA, per germline. CDR3 size: 13 residues. CDR3 loop: CASNAAGVHEQYF. CDR3 nucleotide sequence: TGTGCCAGCAACGCCGCGGGAGTCCACGAGCAGTACTTC.

This sequence joins TRBV28 and TRBJ2-7, with D perhaps TRBD2 (6 bases). Trimming pared 1 base from V and 6 bases from J, leaving 13 bases between. This CDR3 is built from 14 residues. The germline CDR1 and CDR2 sequences are MDHEN and SYDVKM. Written as DNA, the CDR3 is TGTGCCAGCAGTTTATTCACGGGGCGGGGCGAGCAGTACTTC. Its translation: CASSLFTGRGEQYF.

The genes are TRBV19 and TRBJ1-1; 8 nucleotides line up with TRBD1. J gave up 5 bases and V 6 bases, and 5 bases lay outside the gene matches. The CDR3 covers 13 residues. Looked up from germline, CDR1 is LNHDA and CDR2 is SQIVND (reference sequence). In DNA form, the CDR3 reads TGTGCCAGTAGGCCTAACAGGGGGACTGAAGCTTTCTTT. This gives the protein CASRPNRGTEAFF.

CDR3 protein: CASSLVISPATDTQYF. DNA of the CDR3: TGTGCCAGCAGCTTAGTAATATCCCCTGCGACAGATACGCAGTATTTT. The chain is built from TRBV7-9 and TRBJ2-3; no definite D call. There are 16 residues in the CDR3. Germline CDR1 is SEHNR and CDR2 is FQNEAQ (reference sequence). V lost 1 base and J lost 3, with 14 bases in between.

The gene calls are TRBV5-1 and TRBJ2-5; TRBD2 agrees at 8 bases. The trim removed 4 bases at V and 5 bases at J, leaving 4 bases unmatched. The CDR3 totals 13 residues. The germline gives CDR1 SGHRS, CDR2 YFSETQ. The CDR3 DNA reads TGCGCCAGCAGCACGACTAGCGTTGAGACCCAGTACTTC. It encodes CASSTTSVETQYF.

This clone was recorded once. The chain is built from TRBV4-1 and TRBJ1-1; D remains unclear. V lost 0 bases and J 3 bases, leaving 11 bases between the germline ends. The CDR3 contains 15 residues. CDR1 is MGHRA, CDR2 YSYEKL, per germline. The CDR3 nucleotides read TGCGCCAGCAGCCAAGAGTCGTGGTTGCACACTGAAGCTTTCTTT. Encoded protein: CASSQESWLHTEAFF.